Here is one T cell receptor beta chain with its context. These data come from a study of T cells in localized non-small cell lung cancer. The repertoire was sequenced with immunoSEQ multiplex PCR; TCRdb's copy has only in-frame clones and lacks some. The sample records about 33,000 clones, 85% to 90% being singletons. The ends were cut back, 1 base at V and 3 bases at J, with 15 bases in the middle. CDR3 size: 16 residues. The V gene's germline CDR1 is MGHRA and CDR2 YSYEKL. This clonotype originated in a man between 40 and 70 years old with stage I lung adenocarcinoma. The sequencing used peripheral blood, collected before any cancer treatment. This chain links TRBV4-1 with TRBJ2-5, with unresolved D. The CDR3 reads CASSQAIGSIKETQYF. In nucleotides, the CDR3 is TGCGCCAGCAGCCAAGCAATCGGGTCGATCAAAGAGACCCAGTACTTC.